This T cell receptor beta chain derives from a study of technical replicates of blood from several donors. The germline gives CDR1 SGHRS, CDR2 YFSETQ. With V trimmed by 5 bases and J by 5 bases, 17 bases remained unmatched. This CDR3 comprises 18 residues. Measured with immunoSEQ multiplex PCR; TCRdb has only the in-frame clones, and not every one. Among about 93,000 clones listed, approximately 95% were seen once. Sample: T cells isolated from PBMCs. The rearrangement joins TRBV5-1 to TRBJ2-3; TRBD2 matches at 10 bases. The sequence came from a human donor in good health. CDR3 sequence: CASRPPLSAGGREDTQYF. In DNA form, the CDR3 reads TGCGCCAGCAGGCCGCCACTATCAGCGGGGGGGCGAGAAGATACGCAGTATTTT.